This T cell receptor beta chain derives from a study of beta chain features in type 1 diabetes (dated by TCRdb to the late 2010s). Turning to the overall study: Patients and healthy donors did not differ in mean age, gender distribution, total cell number or subset yield. Across all samples, some 110,000,000 sorted cells were examined, and cell number per subset correlated strongly with RNA yield. The study compared the TCRB repertoires of sorted circulating CD4+ T cell subsets in recently diagnosed type 1 diabetes patients with those in matched healthy donors. Whereas all 30 or so donors provided naive and central memory subsets, regulatory and stem cell-like memory subsets were isolated from just 8 patients and about eight healthy donors.

Ends trimmed: V by 0 bases, J by 3 bases; bases unmatched to a gene: 5. Reading the germline V gene gives CDR1 SGHVS and CDR2 FQNEAQ. From its cysteine to its phenylalanine, the CDR3 spans 18 amino acids. Kept here is only the CDR3 DNA, which spans 54 bases and is read in frame from base 1. A note on this clone: What this receptor recognizes is not known. No much larger clone exists at a distance of one base, and base qualities are not known.

From each donor, a single peripheral blood sample of approximately 0.11 L on average was drawn into heparinised tubes. Naive, central memory, regulatory and stem cell-like memory CD4+ T cells were sorted on a BD FACSAria II using a panel including CD45RO, CCR7, CD25, CD127, CD95 and CD27. Purity was above 95% for every sorted population. PBMCs were isolated immediately by Lymphoprep density gradient centrifugation and stained directly without culture. So that batch effects would be minimized, each experiment stained and sorted samples in pairs, pairing one healthy donor with one patient. All of the isolated RNA was reverse transcribed with the High Capacity cDNA Reverse Transcription Kit, so expressed TCRB transcripts were sequenced. Deep immunoSEQ sequencing was applied to naive, central memory and regulatory T cell samples, giving an average of about 3.7 million total reads per sample. Sorted cells were lysed in RLT buffer, and RNA was extracted using DNase-treated RNeasy Micro or Mini kits according to cell number. Each cell subset was processed on its own to prevent cross-contamination, while patient and healthy donor samples were processed together. The immunoSEQ multiplex PCR was used to amplify TCRB sequences from cDNA, yielding 87-bp fragments that span the CDR3 region. The amplicons were sequenced using the Illumina HiSeq platform. Under the source paper's analysis protocol: PCR bias was computationally corrected using synthetic template baselines, reads within Hamming distance 2 were collapsed, and singletons that could not be merged were discarded. Reads were aligned against IMGT to assign V, D and J genes, CDR3 length and insertions or deletions at six rearrangement sites. Clonotype counts were normalized to sorted cell number within each subset before computing true diversity and Gini coefficients with the tcR R package. The overlap coefficient, calculated on TCRB nucleotide sequences, was used to measure repertoire sharing. Out-of-frame TCRB sequences from naive cells were analyzed to stand in for the pre-selection repertoire. Entries here come from immuneACCESS through TCRdb and include only in-frame sequences with V and J called. Some clones fail to appear in such tables; in the studies checked, an unresolved V gene covers under half of the shortfall, and the cause of the remainder is unknown. The V and J calls and clone size come from that table; D and trimming were worked out from the DNA. For this sample there are 250,000 or so clones; roughly 14% appear just once. The leading ten clones occupy 0.019% of the sample.

General conclusions and limits of the study: Fewer insertions and more nucleotide deletions at VDJ recombination sites were observed in patients with type 1 diabetes, implying thymic rearrangement abnormalities. A moderate but significant shortening of TCRB CDR3 length was observed in type 1 diabetes patients in all four CD4+ subsets. Because the HLA sub-analyses included only small numbers of individuals, any influence of HLA type on TCRB rearrangement was left unresolved. PCR might favor shorter templates, but patient and control samples were amplified and corrected together, so any skew would affect both groups equally. Naive, central memory and regulatory TCRB repertoires appeared to be more alike among patients than among healthy donors. Because cDNA rather than genomic DNA was sequenced, highly expressing activated cells could have been over-represented, although no difference in activation and CD3 levels was found between groups.

The sequence joins TRBV7-8 to TRBJ2-1; 13 central bases correspond to TRBD2. The source is a man aged 30 to 45 with type 1 diabetes. The source material was naive CD4+ T cells from blood. This specimen's cell subset or site label, per the study, means: true naive CD4+ T cells. The DNA sequence is given as TGTGCCAGCAGCTTAGCAGGGGGGACTAGCGGGATCTACAATGAGCAGTTCTTC. It specifies CASSLAGGTSGIYNEQFF. Outside the CDR3, residues come from the reference TRBV7-8 and TRBJ2-1 proteins, so the full variable domain is: GAGVSQSPRYKVAKRGQDVALRCDPISGHVSLFWYQQALGQGPEFLTYFQNEAQLDKSGLPSDRFFAERPEGSVSTLKIQRTQQEDSAVYLCASSLAGGTSGIYNEQFFGPGTRLTVL.